This is a list of T cell receptor beta chains from one sample in a study of Ad26.COV2.S vaccination and SARS-CoV-2 variants. Sequenced by immunoSEQ multiplex PCR; TCRdb stores in-frame clones only, minus some. The sample lists approximately 400,000 clones, approximately 83% occurring once. Sequences were derived from peripheral blood, sampled in a trial of Ad26.COV2.S vaccine versus placebo. The receptors originated from a person between 18 and 65 years old who received the Ad26.COV2.S COVID-19 vaccine or a placebo. Each CDR3 is given with its conserved first and last residue. Each record gives: J gene, clone size, V gene, D gene, CDR3 DNA, CDR3 protein. The D gene is left open where the match is weak. Where a row states a size, it is once, few, many or the class of an expanded clone; other rows omit it.

J: TRBJ2-5
size: -
V: TRBV6-5
D: -
DNA: TGTGCCAGCAGTTCTAGCGATATGGTAGAGACCCAGTACTTC
CDR3: CASSSSDMVETQYF

J: TRBJ1-1
size: -
V: TRBV25-1
D: -
DNA: TGTGCCAGCAGTGAACCTCCCCCAGGGCTGTGGACTGAAGCTTTCTTT
CDR3: CASSEPPPGLWTEAFF

J: TRBJ1-2
size: -
V: TRBV5-3
D: TRBD1
DNA: TGTGCCAGAAGCTTGCGTCCGGGACAGGGGGCCCACTCGACTGGCTACACCTTC
CDR3: CARSLRPGQGAHSTGYTF

J: TRBJ1-1
size: once
V: TRBV2
D: TRBD1
DNA: TGTGCCAGCAACCAACAGGGGGCGTCGAACACTGAAGCTTTCTTT
CDR3: CASNQQGASNTEAFF

J: TRBJ2-7
size: -
V: TRBV2
D: -
DNA: TGTGCCAGCAGTGAACAGGACCCTGTCTACGAGCAGTACTTC
CDR3: CASSEQDPVYEQYF

J: TRBJ2-1
size: -
V: TRBV11-2
D: TRBD2
DNA: TGTGCCAGCAGCCTCCAGTCGACTAGCGGGAGGCACTACAATGAGCAGTTCTTC
CDR3: CASSLQSTSGRHYNEQFF

J: TRBJ1-5
size: few
V: TRBV19
D: -
DNA: TGTGCCAGTACTACGGGTCCCCGGCCTAATCAGCCCCAGCATTTT
CDR3: CASTTGPRPNQPQHF

J: TRBJ1-2
size: -
V: TRBV4-2
D: -
DNA: TGTGCCAGCAGCCAAGAGGGTTCCGGCTACACCTTC
CDR3: CASSQEGSGYTF

J: TRBJ2-1
size: -
V: TRBV21-1
D: -
DNA: TGTGCCAGCAGCAAAACAGGGGGAGAGTTCTTC
CDR3: CASSKTGGEFF

J: TRBJ1-2
size: once
V: TRBV5-1
D: TRBD1
DNA: TGCGCCAGCAGCCAAGGACAGGGCGATGGCTACACCTTC
CDR3: CASSQGQGDGYTF

J: TRBJ2-3
size: -
V: TRBV19
D: -
DNA: TGTGCCAGTAAGGTTCGGGGCACAGATACGCAGTATTTT
CDR3: CASKVRGTDTQYF

J: TRBJ1-1
size: -
V: TRBV7-9
D: -
DNA: TGTGCCAGCAGCTTACGAGGGGGGCTAATCGTGAACACTGAAGCTTTCTTT
CDR3: CASSLRGGLIVNTEAFF

J: TRBJ2-3
size: -
V: TRBV7-2
D: TRBD1
DNA: TGTGCCAGCAGCCAATGGGGGACAGGGGGAGATACGCAGTATTTT
CDR3: CASSQWGTGGDTQYF

J: TRBJ1-2
size: -
V: TRBV29-1
D: -
DNA: TGCAGCGCTAGCGACAGGCGGGGCTACACCTTC
CDR3: CSASDRRGYTF

J: TRBJ2-7
size: -
V: TRBV4-1
D: TRBD2
DNA: TGCGCCAGCAGCCAAGTGGCTAGCGGGGCCGTCGAGCAGTACTTC
CDR3: CASSQVASGAVEQYF

J: TRBJ1-2
size: -
V: TRBV3-1/TRBV3-2
D: TRBD1
DNA: TGTGCCAGCAGCCCGTCGACAGGGCCCAGCTATGGCTACACCTTC
CDR3: CASSPSTGPSYGYTF

J: TRBJ2-1
size: -
V: TRBV5-4
D: TRBD2
DNA: TGTGCCAGCAGCCGTGGGACTAGCGGGAGGGCTTACAATGAGCAGTTCTTC
CDR3: CASSRGTSGRAYNEQFF

J: TRBJ1-2
size: few
V: TRBV27
D: -
DNA: TGTGCCAGCAGTGCCTACGTGGGGGGCAGGAGCTACACCTTC
CDR3: CASSAYVGGRSYTF

J: TRBJ2-2
size: -
V: TRBV9
D: -
DNA: TGTGCCAGCAGCGTAGCGGGGGCTGAGACCGGGGAGCTGTTTTTT
CDR3: CASSVAGAETGELFF